These T cell receptor beta chains were read from a single sample in a study of T cell repertoires in cytomegalovirus infection. MiXCR, run by TCRdb on the reads, gives a single entry per CDR3 protein. The table has around 490,000 distinct CDR3 sequences, about 25% seen once; the top ten hold approximately 13%. The specimen sequenced was PBMCs. The source of these receptors is a human donor in good health (CMV status not recorded). Some clones in this sample may be carry-over from other donors' samples. The CDR3 runs from the conserved cysteine through the conserved F or W. D genes are given only for firm matches. Rows give clone size only sometimes, using once, few, many, or a class for an expanded clone.

j_gene: TRBJ1-2
v_gene: TRBV7-8
len: 12
abundance: many
d_gene: .
CDR3nt: TGTGCCAGCAGCTTAGTTGGAGATGGCTACACCTTC
CDR3aa: CASSLVGDGYTF

j_gene: TRBJ2-1
v_gene: TRBV4-1
len: 16
abundance: .
d_gene: TRBD2
CDR3nt: TGCGCCAGCAGCCAAGAAACGGGACTAGCCTACAATGAGCAGTTCTTC
CDR3aa: CASSQETGLAYNEQFF

j_gene: TRBJ2-5
v_gene: TRBV5-1
len: 16
abundance: .
d_gene: .
CDR3nt: TGCGCCAGCAGCTTAGGGATTTCAATAAACCAAGAGACCCAGTACTTC
CDR3aa: CASSLGISINQETQYF

j_gene: TRBJ2-2
v_gene: TRBV7-2
len: 15
abundance: .
d_gene: .
CDR3nt: TGTGCCAGCAGCTTAGGGGACTTCCTCACCGGGGAGCTGTTTTTT
CDR3aa: CASSLGDFLTGELFF

j_gene: TRBJ1-2
v_gene: TRBV28
len: 12
abundance: .
d_gene: .
CDR3nt: TGTGCCAGCCGGGCCTCGTACTATGGCTACACCTTC
CDR3aa: CASRASYYGYTF

j_gene: TRBJ2-1
v_gene: TRBV7-3
len: 12
abundance: many
d_gene: .
CDR3nt: TGTGCCAGCAGCCCCCTTTCCGGGGAGCAGTTCTTC
CDR3aa: CASSPLSGEQFF

j_gene: TRBJ2-7
v_gene: TRBV30
len: 13
abundance: .
d_gene: TRBD1
CDR3nt: TGTGCCTGGAACCGACAGGGTCCGGGCGAGCAGTACTTC
CDR3aa: CAWNRQGPGEQYF

j_gene: TRBJ2-3
v_gene: TRBV6-2/TRBV6-3
len: 14
abundance: .
d_gene: .
CDR3nt: TGTGCCAGCACCCTTAGAGGGGAAGTGGATACGCAGTATTTT
CDR3aa: CASTLRGEVDTQYF

j_gene: TRBJ1-1
v_gene: TRBV6-5
len: 12
abundance: many
d_gene: .
CDR3nt: TGTGCCAGCGGGGAGGGGAACACTGAAGCTTTCTTT
CDR3aa: CASGEGNTEAFF

j_gene: TRBJ2-5
v_gene: TRBV30
len: 14
abundance: few
d_gene: TRBD2
CDR3nt: TGTGCCTGGAGTACGGGAGGGCCTGGAGAGACCCAGTACTTC
CDR3aa: CAWSTGGPGETQYF

j_gene: TRBJ1-3
v_gene: TRBV7-2
len: 17
abundance: many
d_gene: .
CDR3nt: TGTGCCAGCAGCTTAAGTACGCTCGGCGCTAGGGGAAACACCATATATTTT
CDR3aa: CASSLSTLGARGNTIYF

j_gene: TRBJ2-1
v_gene: TRBV7-6
len: 15
abundance: few
d_gene: TRBD2
CDR3nt: TGTGCCAGCAGCCCAACTAGCGGGCGGGTGCATGAGCAGTTCTTC
CDR3aa: CASSPTSGRVHEQFF

j_gene: TRBJ2-2
v_gene: TRBV29-1
len: 13
abundance: .
d_gene: TRBD1
CDR3nt: TGCAGCGTATCTACAGGGGACACCGGGGAGCTGTTTTTT
CDR3aa: CSVSTGDTGELFF

j_gene: TRBJ2-1
v_gene: TRBV27
len: 17
abundance: .
d_gene: TRBD2
CDR3nt: TGTGCCAGCAGTAGATGGACTAGCGGGAGGGCCTACAATGAGCAGTTCTTC
CDR3aa: CASSRWTSGRAYNEQFF

j_gene: TRBJ1-1
v_gene: TRBV6-2/TRBV6-3
len: 20
abundance: many
d_gene: TRBD1
CDR3nt: TGTGCCAGCAGTCGATGGGCCGTTCCCGGGACAGGGGGCGCCGGCACTGAAGCTTTCTTT
CDR3aa: CASSRWAVPGTGGAGTEAFF

j_gene: TRBJ1-2
v_gene: TRBV12-3/TRBV12-4
len: 15
abundance: .
d_gene: TRBD1
CDR3nt: TGTGCCAGCAGTCCGGGACAGGGGTTTGGGGGTGGCTACACCTTC
CDR3aa: CASSPGQGFGGGYTF

j_gene: TRBJ1-5
v_gene: TRBV19
len: 15
abundance: few
d_gene: .
CDR3nt: TGTGCCAGTAGTATGCCCCGTCCGTTGAATCAGCCCCAGCATTTT
CDR3aa: CASSMPRPLNQPQHF

j_gene: TRBJ2-1
v_gene: TRBV11-2
len: 12
abundance: many
d_gene: .
CDR3nt: TGTGCCAGCAGCCAGCCACTCAATGAGCAGTTCTTC
CDR3aa: CASSQPLNEQFF

j_gene: TRBJ2-1
v_gene: TRBV7-8
len: 18
abundance: .
d_gene: .
CDR3nt: TGTGCCAGCAGCGCGCGAACCACCCTGGGGTTATTCTACAATGAGCAGTTCTTC
CDR3aa: CASSARTTLGLFYNEQFF

j_gene: TRBJ2-3
v_gene: TRBV11-3
len: 15
abundance: .
d_gene: .
CDR3nt: TGTGCCAGCAGCTTAGGTGGTGGTAGCCCAGATACGCAGTATTTT
CDR3aa: CASSLGGGSPDTQYF

j_gene: TRBJ1-2
v_gene: TRBV11-3
len: 15
abundance: .
d_gene: TRBD1
CDR3nt: TGTGCCAGCAGCTCTGGGACAGACCGTATGGGAGGCTACACCTTC
CDR3aa: CASSSGTDRMGGYTF

j_gene: TRBJ1-6
v_gene: TRBV10-3
len: 14
abundance: .
d_gene: TRBD1
CDR3nt: TGTGCCATCAGCATGGGACAGAAGAATTCACCCCTCCACTTT
CDR3aa: CAISMGQKNSPLHF

j_gene: TRBJ2-3
v_gene: TRBV20-1
len: 15
abundance: .
d_gene: TRBD2
CDR3nt: TGCAGTGCTAGTCTACTAGCGGGGGACACAGATACGCAGTATTTT
CDR3aa: CSASLLAGDTDTQYF

j_gene: TRBJ1-1
v_gene: TRBV6-2/TRBV6-3
len: 14
abundance: .
d_gene: .
CDR3nt: TGTGCCAGCAGGACCTCGACAGGGAACACTGAAGCTTTCTTT
CDR3aa: CASRTSTGNTEAFF

j_gene: TRBJ2-1
v_gene: TRBV7-7
len: 13
abundance: .
d_gene: .
CDR3nt: TGTGCCACCGGCCCCTTAGTAAGTAATGAGCAGTTCTTC
CDR3aa: CATGPLVSNEQFF